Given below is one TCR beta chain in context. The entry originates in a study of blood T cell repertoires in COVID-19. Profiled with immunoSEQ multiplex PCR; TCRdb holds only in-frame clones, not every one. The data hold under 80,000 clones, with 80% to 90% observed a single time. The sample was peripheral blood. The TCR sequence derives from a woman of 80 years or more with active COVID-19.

DNA of the CDR3: TGTGCCAGCAGCTTATATTTACACACAGATACGCAGTATTTT. This codes for CASSLYLHTDTQYF. The rearrangement links TRBV7-2 to TRBJ2-3; no firm D call. The CDR3 consists of 14 residues. Trimming shortened V by 2 bases and J by 2 bases, and 8 bases separated the two germline ends. Germline-derived CDR1 and CDR2 are SGHTA and FQGNSA.